Each of the 25 T cell receptor beta chains below was sequenced from the same sample in a study of T cell responses to AZD1222 COVID-19 vaccine. TCRdb keeps only in-frame clones here, not all; method: immunoSEQ multiplex PCR. This sample has about 97,000 clones, with about 86% found just once. The source material was peripheral blood, sampled on day 0 of AZD1222 vaccination. These receptors were taken from an adult in good health.

This chain connects TRBV7-2 to TRBJ2-2, with D unresolved. Trimming took 5 bases from V and 7 from J, leaving 8 bases between them. The CDR3 covers 12 residues. Germline V CDR1 and CDR2: SGHTA, FQGNSA. CDR3 bases: TGTGCCAGCAGCACATACGGCGGGGAGCTGTTTTTT. This sequence encodes CASSTYGGELFF.

The chain uses TRBV10-3 and TRBJ1-4; D uncertain. V was clipped by 6 bases and J by 4 bases, with 12 bases between them. The CDR3 spans 14 residues. Germline V gene sequence: CDR1 ENHRY, CDR2 SYGVKD. As DNA, the CDR3 is TGTGCCATCAGGGCCCATGGAGATAATGAAAAACTGTTTTTT. This gives the protein CAIRAHGDNEKLFF.

Many counts were recorded for this clone. The genes are TRBV7-8 and TRBJ2-7, with D perhaps given as TRBD1 or TRBD2 (6 bases each). In germline, CDR1 is SGHVS, CDR2 FQNEAQ. Trimming removed 6 bases from V and 2 bases from J, with 17 bases in between. The CDR3 has 15 amino acids. The CDR3 spells CASRTPRGPAYEQYF. The CDR3, as DNA: TGTGCCAGCAGGACACCCCGGGGGCCGGCCTACGAGCAGTACTTC. The full variable domain, in which reference TRBV7-8 and TRBJ2-7 provide the parts outside the CDR3, is GAGVSQSPRYKVAKRGQDVALRCDPISGHVSLFWYQQALGQGPEFLTYFQNEAQLDKSGLPSDRFFAERPEGSVSTLKIQRTQQEDSAVYLCASRTPRGPAYEQYFGPGTRLTVT.

The rearrangement links TRBV6-2 or TRBV6-3 to TRBJ2-1, with D hard to call. The CDR3 covers 16 residues. Between the trimmed V and J ends, which lost 5 bases and 8 bases, there was a span of 22 bases. Germline values: CDR1 MNHEY, CDR2 SVGEGT. CDR3 in DNA: TGTGCCAGCAGTGGTCGACGCGCTTCAACGGTCGATGAGCAGTTCTTC. Residues: CASSGRRASTVDEQFF.

V is TRBV7-2 and J is TRBJ2-5, with D maybe TRBD1 (6 bases). V gave up 3 bases and J gave up 2 bases, with 13 bases separating them. This CDR3 comprises 15 residues. The germline gives CDR1 SGHTA, CDR2 FQGNSA. Here the CDR3 reads CASSFLTGRQETQYF. CDR3 in DNA: TGTGCCAGCAGCTTTCTCACAGGGCGGCAAGAGACCCAGTACTTC. Together with reference TRBV7-2 and TRBJ2-5, the CDR3 gives the full variable domain: GAGVSQSPSNKVTEKGKDVELRCDPISGHTALYWYRQSLGQGLEFLIYFQGNSAPDKSGLPSDRFSAERTGGSVSTLTIQRTQQEDSAVYLCASSFLTGRQETQYFGPGTRLLVL.

The V call is TRBV27, the J call TRBJ1-5; D call uncertain. Germline V lookup: CDR1 MNHEY, CDR2 SMNVEV (reference sequence). Trimming left V 4 bases short and J 5 bases short, with 9 bases between. There are 13 residues in the CDR3. The CDR3 DNA reads as TGTGCCAGCAGTTATAACACCGATCAGCCCCAGCATTTT. Translation: CASSYNTDQPQHF.

This chain links TRBV28 with TRBJ1-1; D remains unclear. CDR3 size: 12 residues. Trimming pared 8 bases from V and 4 bases from J, leaving 11 bases between. From germline, CDR1 is MDHEN and CDR2 SYDVKM. The CDR3: CASCTEGTEAFF. Written as DNA, the CDR3 is TGTGCCAGCTGTACCGAGGGCACTGAAGCTTTCTTT.

This chain uses TRBV4-3 with TRBJ2-1, with D possibly TRBD2 on 5 matching bases. The germline V gene has CDR1 LGHNA and CDR2 YSLEER. Trimming took 2 bases from V and 10 from J, leaving 12 bases between them. The CDR3 contains 13 residues. The CDR3, as DNA: TGCGCCAGCAGCCAAACGCCTGAGCGGGAGCAGTTCTTC. It translates to CASSQTPEREQFF.

This rearrangement joins TRBV7-2 to TRBJ2-7; 7 bases are shared with TRBD1. The trim removed 4 bases at V and 2 bases at J, leaving 5 bases unmatched. The CDR3 loop spans 14 amino acids. The V gene's germline CDR1 is SGHTA and CDR2 FQGNSA. The CDR3 coding sequence is TGTGCCAGCAGCTCACTTGACAGGGCCTACGAGCAGTACTTC. Translating it yields CASSSLDRAYEQYF.

This sequence joins TRBV4-3 and TRBJ2-7, with 7 bases matching TRBD2. The CDR3 extends over 15 amino acids. Trimming at V came to 3 bases and at J to 6 bases, leaving 11 bases not matched to a gene. The germline V gene encodes CDR1 LGHNA and CDR2 YSLEER. The CDR3 nucleotides are TGCGCCAGCAGCCAGACGACGGGGGGAGCGGGCGAGCAGTACTTC. It encodes CASSQTTGGAGEQYF.

This clone showed up just a few times. The rearrangement uses TRBV7-2 and TRBJ2-3; 9 positions match TRBD2. The ends lost 5 bases at V and 3 bases at J; junction bases unmatched: 18. The germline gives CDR1 SGHTA, CDR2 FQGNSA. The CDR3 spans 19 residues. The CDR3 here is CASSAPLAGQPLRTDTQYF. CDR3 DNA: TGTGCCAGCAGCGCCCCACTAGCGGGTCAACCCCTCCGAACAGATACGCAGTATTTT. The variable domain in full, with the rest retrieved from reference TRBV7-2 and TRBJ2-3, is GAGVSQSPSNKVTEKGKDVELRCDPISGHTALYWYRQSLGQGLEFLIYFQGNSAPDKSGLPSDRFSAERTGGSVSTLTIQRTQQEDSAVYLCASSAPLAGQPLRTDTQYFGPGTRLTVL.

This chain uses TRBV11-2 with TRBJ2-1; D is possibly TRBD1 (6 bases). The germline CDR1 and CDR2 sequences are SGHAT and FQNNGV. V was pared by 5 bases and J by 2 bases, with 10 bases between. There are 14 residues in the CDR3. The CDR3 loop is CASSPRTAYNEQFF. Written as DNA, the CDR3 is TGTGCCAGCAGCCCGCGGACAGCCTACAATGAGCAGTTCTTC.

The chain uses TRBV19 and TRBJ1-5; possibly TRBD1 for D (5 bases). The CDR3 has 16 amino acids. Deletions cut 3 bases from V and 4 bases from J, with 16 bases between. The germline V gene encodes CDR1 LNHDA and CDR2 SQIVND (reference sequence). The CDR3 DNA reads TGTGCCAGTAGTATGGGGCAACGGGGATTGAATCAGCCCCAGCATTTT. Amino acids: CASSMGQRGLNQPQHF.

The chain employs TRBV3-1 (or the pseudogene TRBV3-2) and TRBJ2-7; D possibly corresponds to TRBD2 (5 bases). Trimming stripped 1 base from V and 1 base from J, with 17 bases between. This CDR3 contains 17 residues. Per germline, CDR1 LGHDT and CDR2 YNNKEL (reference sequence). The CDR3 coding sequence is TGTGCCAGCAGCCAAGGGGATCCAGCGGCCGGATCCTACGAGCAGTACTTC. It translates to CASSQGDPAAGSYEQYF.

V gene TRBV7-2 combines with J gene TRBJ2-1; 8 bases line up with TRBD1. Trimming cost V 5 bases and J 5 bases; bases outside gene matches: 5. CDR3 size: 14 residues. Germline CDR1 SGHTA, CDR2 FQGNSA. The DNA of the CDR3 is TGTGCCAGCAGCACAAGGACAGGGAACAATGAGCAGTTCTTC. Protein sequence: CASSTRTGNNEQFF.

The count of this clone is one. V and J are TRBV28 and TRBJ1-2; 7 nucleotides line up with TRBD1. J lost 4 bases, V lost 2 bases, and 7 bases had no gene match. The CDR3 is 15 amino acids. Germline CDR1 is MDHEN and CDR2 is SYDVKM. In DNA, the CDR3 is TGTGCCAGCAGTTTAGCCCTCAGGGGGGGCTATGGCTACACCTTC. The encoded protein is CASSLALRGGYGYTF.

This sequence joins TRBV30 and TRBJ2-1; D is unclear. Per the germline V gene, CDR1 is GTSNPN and CDR2 is SVGIG (reference sequence). The germline V and J ends were trimmed by 1 base and 2 bases, with 12 bases remaining between them. The CDR3 sequence is 15 residues long. Here the CDR3 DNA reads TGTGCCTGGAGTGCGAGCATTGGGCCCTACAATGAGCAGTTCTTC. Protein sequence: CAWSASIGPYNEQFF.

The V and J genes are TRBV27 and TRBJ2-7; tentatively, D is TRBD1 or TRBD2 (6 bases each). Trimming pared 2 bases from V and 2 bases from J, leaving 13 bases between. The CDR3 is 15 amino acids. Germline lookup yields CDR1 MNHEY and CDR2 SMNVEV (reference sequence). CDR3 DNA: TGTGCCAGCAGTTTACGAGAGGGGGGTCCCTACGAGCAGTACTTC. Protein: CASSLREGGPYEQYF.

The chain has TRBV27 and TRBJ2-3, with TRBD2 as a possible D gene (5 bases). This CDR3 is built from 15 residues. The germline V and J ends were trimmed by 7 bases and 3 bases, with 17 bases remaining between them. From germline, CDR1 is MNHEY and CDR2 SMNVEV (reference sequence). The CDR3, as DNA: TGTGCCAGCACCCCCACGGGGATTAGTACAGATACGCAGTATTTT. Protein product: CASTPTGISTDTQYF.

V usage is TRBV19 and J usage is TRBJ2-7; D call uncertain. The V and J ends lost 0 bases and 3 bases respectively, with 12 bases between them. The germline gives CDR1 LNHDA, CDR2 SQIVND (reference sequence). The CDR3 consists of 15 residues. The chain's CDR3 is CASSIDYLARYEQYF. The CDR3 DNA sequence: TGTGCCAGTAGTATAGACTACCTCGCACGCTACGAGCAGTACTTC.

This clone has a single count. J is TRBJ2-7 and V is TRBV7-2; D is possibly TRBD2 (6 bases). CDR1 and CDR2 (germline): SGHTA, FQGNSA. V was shortened by 0 bases and J by 7 bases, with 19 bases between the two germline ends. CDR3 length: 16 residues. As DNA, the CDR3 is TGTGCCAGCAGCTTAGCTCGTGTCAGCTCTGGAGGGGAGCAGTACTTC. The encoded protein is CASSLARVSSGGEQYF.

The genes are TRBV5-4 and TRBJ2-2; possible D gene TRBD2, 6 bases. This CDR3 contains 16 residues. Germline values: CDR1 SGHNT, CDR2 YYREEE (reference sequence). V was cut by 4 bases and J by 1 base, with 14 bases left in between. CDR3 in DNA: TGTGCCAGCAGCGATCCTACAGCGGGGAACACCGGGGAGCTGTTTTTT. It specifies CASSDPTAGNTGELFF.

The genes are TRBV30 and TRBJ1-1, with D possibly matching TRBD1 (5 bases). This CDR3 region has 14 residues. V was trimmed by 0 bases and J by 5 bases, leaving 13 bases between them. CDR1 is GTSNPN, CDR2 SVGIG, per germline (reference sequence). The DNA of the CDR3 is TGTGCCTGGAGTGTACGCGGGGGTAGGACTGAAGCTTTCTTT. Translated: CAWSVRGGRTEAFF.

The chain is built from TRBV9 and TRBJ1-6; a possible D gene is TRBD1 (6 bases). This CDR3 has 17 residues. The germline CDR1 and CDR2 sequences are SGDLS and YYNGEE. Deletions cut 0 bases from V and 7 bases from J, with 17 bases between. The CDR3 is CASSVGGGSPGNSPLHF. CDR3 bases: TGTGCCAGCAGCGTAGGGGGGGGCAGCCCGGGGAATTCACCCCTCCACTTT.

This clone turned up a few times. The gene calls are TRBV3-1 (or the pseudogene TRBV3-2) and TRBJ1-1; 7 nucleotides agree with TRBD1. The CDR3 is 15 amino acids. With 4 bases clipped from V and 4 bases from J, the junction kept 9 bases outside the gene matches. Germline assignment: CDR1 LGHDT and CDR2 YNNKEL (reference sequence). This CDR3 is CASSLGQDGATEAFF. As DNA, the CDR3 is TGTGCCAGCAGCCTTGGACAGGACGGGGCCACTGAAGCTTTCTTT.